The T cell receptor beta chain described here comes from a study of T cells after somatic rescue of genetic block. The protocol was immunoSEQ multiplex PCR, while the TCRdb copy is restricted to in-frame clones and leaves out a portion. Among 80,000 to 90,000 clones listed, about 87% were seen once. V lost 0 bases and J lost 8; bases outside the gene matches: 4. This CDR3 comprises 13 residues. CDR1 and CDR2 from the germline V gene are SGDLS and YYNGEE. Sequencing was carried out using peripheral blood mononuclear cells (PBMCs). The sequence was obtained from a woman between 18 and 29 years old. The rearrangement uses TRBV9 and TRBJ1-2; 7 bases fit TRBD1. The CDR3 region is CASSVVTGKGYTF. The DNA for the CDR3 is TGTGCCAGCAGCGTAGTGACAGGGAAAGGCTACACCTTC. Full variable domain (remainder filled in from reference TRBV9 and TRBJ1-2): DSGVTQTPKHLITATGQRVTLRCSPRSGDLSVYWYQQSLDQGLQFLIQYYNGEERAKGNILERFSAQQFPDLHSELNLSSLELGDSALYFCASSVVTGKGYTFGSGTRLTVV.